The clone carrying this T cell receptor (beta chain) has just a few counts. This sample is part of a study of beta chain features in type 1 diabetes. The ends were cut back, 4 bases at V and 3 bases at J, with 7 bases in the middle. CDR1 is SGHDN and CDR2 is FVKESK in the germline V gene. The CDR3 contains 14 residues. On average, the one heparinised blood draw given by each donor was about 116 mL. Researchers reported sorting CD4+ naive, central memory, regulatory and stem cell-like memory cells via CD45RO/CCR7/CD25/CD127/CD95/CD27. Every isolated RNA sample was fully reverse transcribed, so sequencing captured expressed TCRB transcripts. Only in-frame clones appear in the TCRdb table, and some are missing; sequencing was by immunoSEQ multiplex PCR. The sample yields under 300,000 clones, about 8.5% seen once.

This sequence originates from a young woman in good health. J is TRBJ2-6 and V is TRBV14; D gene uncertain. What was sequenced was central memory CD4+ T cells from blood. CDR3 in amino acids: CASSPRGGANVLTF. CDR3 in DNA: TGTGCCAGCAGCCCGCGTGGTGGGGCCAACGTCCTGACTTTC.